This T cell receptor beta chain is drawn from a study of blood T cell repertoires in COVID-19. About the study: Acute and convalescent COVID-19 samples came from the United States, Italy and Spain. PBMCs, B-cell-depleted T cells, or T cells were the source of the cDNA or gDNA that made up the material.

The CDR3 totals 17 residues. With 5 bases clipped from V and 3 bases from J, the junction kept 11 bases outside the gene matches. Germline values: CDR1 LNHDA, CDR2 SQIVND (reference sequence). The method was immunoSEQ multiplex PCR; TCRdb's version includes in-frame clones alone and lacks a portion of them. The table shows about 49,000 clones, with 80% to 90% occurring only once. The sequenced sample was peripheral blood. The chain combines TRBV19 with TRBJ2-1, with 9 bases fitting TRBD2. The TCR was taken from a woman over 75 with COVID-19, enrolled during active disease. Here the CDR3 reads CASSGLGLAGDYNEQFF. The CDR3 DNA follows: TGTGCCAGTAGTGGATTAGGGTTAGCGGGAGACTACAATGAGCAGTTCTTC.